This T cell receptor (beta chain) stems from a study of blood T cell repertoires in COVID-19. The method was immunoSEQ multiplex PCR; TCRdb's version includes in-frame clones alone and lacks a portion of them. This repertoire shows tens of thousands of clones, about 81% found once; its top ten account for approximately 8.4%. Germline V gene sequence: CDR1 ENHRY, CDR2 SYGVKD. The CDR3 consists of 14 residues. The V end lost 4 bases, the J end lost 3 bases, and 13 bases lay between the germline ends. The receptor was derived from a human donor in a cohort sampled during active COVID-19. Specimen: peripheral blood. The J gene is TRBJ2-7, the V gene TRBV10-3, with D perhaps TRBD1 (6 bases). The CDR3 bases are TGTGCCATCAGTGTTGAGGGGGTGGTCTACGAGCAGTACTTC. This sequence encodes CAISVEGVVYEQYF.